Each of the 16 T cell receptor beta chains below was sequenced from the same sample in a study of blood T cell repertoires in COVID-19 (dated by TCRdb to 2018 to 2021). The method was the immunoSEQ multiplex PCR assay. Entries here come from immuneACCESS through TCRdb and include only in-frame sequences with V and J called. Some clones fail to appear in such tables; in the studies checked, an unresolved V gene covers under half of the shortfall, and the cause of the remainder is unknown. Across this sample there are 300,000 to 350,000 clones, with roughly 87% seen only once. The top ten clonotypes cover more than 0.8% of the sample. The specimen sequenced was PBMCs or T cells enriched from blood (not recorded which). These receptors were obtained from a woman aged 25 to 39 who had recovered from COVID-19.

This clone was recorded only once. The V and J genes are TRBV9 and TRBJ2-7, with 10 bases matching TRBD1. Germline V gives CDR1 SGDLS, CDR2 YYNGEE. Unmatched junction bases numbered 8, after V lost 4 bases and J lost 4 bases. This CDR3 region has 15 residues. In DNA form, the CDR3 reads TGTGCCAGCAGCCCGGGGACAGGGGCTTCGTACGAGCAGTACTTC. It encodes CASSPGTGASYEQYF.

This rearrangement joins TRBV19 to TRBJ1-2, with D possibly being TRBD1 (5 bases). Trimming cost V 5 bases and J 0 bases, with 10 bases left between them. CDR1 is LNHDA and CDR2 is SQIVND in the germline V gene (reference sequence). The CDR3 consists of 14 residues. In DNA form, the CDR3 reads TGTGCCAGTAGTGTGCAGGGAACTAACTATGGCTACACCTTC. Its protein is CASSVQGTNYGYTF.

Remarks on this clone: This sample also contains other DNA sequences that code for the same CDR3. The rearrangement joins TRBV3-1 (or the pseudogene TRBV3-2) to TRBJ1-3; D possibly corresponds to TRBD1 (6 bases). The germline gives CDR1 LGHDT, CDR2 YNNKEL (reference sequence). There are 13 residues in the CDR3. V shed 4 bases and J shed 4 bases, with 8 bases lying between them. CDR3 in DNA: TGTGCCAGCAGCCGTGGACAGGGAAACACCATATATTTT. It yields the protein CASSRGQGNTIYF.

J is TRBJ2-7 and V is TRBV7-2, with 8 positions matching TRBD1. Germline CDR1 is SGHTA and CDR2 is FQGNSA. CDR3 length: 14 amino acids. V shed 6 bases and J 3 bases; nucleotides not matched to a gene: 7. CDR3 nucleotides: TGTGCCAGCAGTTCCGGGACAGGACTCTACGAGCAGTACTTC. Protein: CASSSGTGLYEQYF.

The V gene is TRBV5-6, the J gene TRBJ1-5; perhaps TRBD1 as D (6 bases). The CDR3 runs 17 residues. V gave up 3 bases and J gave up 0 bases, with 16 bases separating them. Germline CDR1 SGHDT, CDR2 YYEEEE. The CDR3 here is CASSSGPRGYSNQPQHF. Here the CDR3 DNA reads TGTGCCAGCAGCTCGGGACCAAGGGGGTATAGCAATCAGCCCCAGCATTTT. The entire variable domain, with the rest obtained from reference TRBV5-6 and TRBJ1-5, is as follows: DAGVTQSPTHLIKTRGQQVTLRCSPKSGHDTVSWYQQALGQGPQFIFQYYEEEERQRGNFPDRFSGHQFPNYSSELNVNALLLGDSALYLCASSSGPRGYSNQPQHFGDGTRLSIL.

The genes are TRBV29-1 and TRBJ1-5; maybe TRBD1 (5 bases). Trimming took 7 bases from V and 4 from J, leaving 14 bases between them. Germline V gene lookup returns CDR1 SQVTM and CDR2 ANQGSEA. The CDR3 runs to 13 residues. DNA for the CDR3: TGCAGCGCCGCAAGGGGTGGGAATCAGCCCCAGCATTTT. Translating it yields CSAARGGNQPQHF.

This sequence joins TRBV6-5 and TRBJ1-1; D remains ambiguous. Trimming took off 0 bases at V and 0 bases at J, with 8 bases between the two ends. Germline CDR1 is MNHEY and CDR2 is SVGAGI. This CDR3 is 15 amino acids long. CDR3 loop: CASSYSSFLNTEAFF. CDR3 nucleotides: TGTGCCAGCAGTTACTCTAGCTTTCTGAACACTGAAGCTTTCTTT.

The CDR3 sequence is CASSLADKPAPYEQYF. The CDR3 DNA reads as TGTGCCAGCAGCTTAGCAGACAAACCGGCCCCCTACGAGCAGTACTTC. This chain links TRBV7-9 with TRBJ2-7, with D unclear. Trimming took off 0 bases at V and 2 bases at J, with 14 bases between the two ends. Germline V CDR1 and CDR2: SEHNR, FQNEAQ (reference sequence). The length of the CDR3 is 16 residues.

The V gene is TRBV5-4, the J gene TRBJ1-1, with D possibly matching TRBD1 (6 bases). Germline V CDR1 and CDR2: SGHNT, YYREEE (reference sequence). The CDR3 spans 17 residues. Trimming stripped 0 bases from V and 1 base from J, with 16 bases between. In DNA, the CDR3 is TGTGCCAGCAGCTTGGGACTTAAGACAGGAAAGAACACTGAAGCTTTCTTT. It specifies CASSLGLKTGKNTEAFF.

This rearrangement joins TRBV6-5 to TRBJ2-1; D not resolved. Germline lookup yields CDR1 MNHEY and CDR2 SVGAGI. This CDR3 comprises 11 residues. Trimming removed 5 bases at V and 6 bases at J, with 5 bases between. The CDR3 protein is CASSNLNEQFF. The CDR3 coding sequence is TGTGCCAGCAGTAATCTCAATGAGCAGTTCTTC.

This clone was counted a single time. The J gene is TRBJ1-4, the V gene TRBV19; 10 bases are a match to TRBD1. CDR1 and CDR2 from the germline V gene are LNHDA and SQIVND (reference sequence). The CDR3 covers 15 residues. Germline trimming cut 6 bases from V and 5 bases from J; bases unmatched to any gene: 6. The CDR3 reads CASSLAGQGNEKLFF. The CDR3, as DNA: TGTGCCAGTAGCCTCGCGGGACAGGGGAATGAAAAACTGTTTTTT. The full variable domain, rest sourced from reference TRBV19 and TRBJ1-4, is DGGITQSPKYLFRKEGQNVTLSCEQNLNHDAMYWYRQDPGQGLRLIYYSQIVNDFQKGDIAEGYSVSREKKESFPLTVTSAQKNPTAFYLCASSLAGQGNEKLFFGSGTQLSVL.

The genes are TRBV6-5 and TRBJ1-3, with a possible D match to TRBD1 (5 bases). The CDR3 runs 14 residues. V lost 8 bases, J lost 4 bases, and 15 bases lay in between. CDR1 is MNHEY, CDR2 SVGAGI, per germline. The CDR3 DNA reads TGTGCCAGCGTAGACAGCGGGGTGGGAAACACCATATATTTT. Its translation is CASVDSGVGNTIYF.

The rearrangement uses TRBV11-2 and TRBJ1-4; a possible D gene is TRBD1 (6 bases). From germline, CDR1 is SGHAT and CDR2 FQNNGV. The CDR3 is 16 amino acids. The germline V and J ends were trimmed by 5 bases and 7 bases, with 20 bases remaining between them. In nucleotides, the CDR3 is TGTGCCAGCAGCCCCCGCCTGGGGGCGGGTAGTGAAAAACTGTTTTTT. Protein: CASSPRLGAGSEKLFF.

This clone came up once. This chain's CDR3 is CASSRTGVYGYTF. The CDR3 coding sequence is TGTGCCAGCAGCAGGACAGGGGTCTATGGCTACACCTTC. The chain has TRBV6-5 and TRBJ1-2; 9 bases are a match to TRBD1. Germline V lookup: CDR1 MNHEY, CDR2 SVGAGI. The V segment lost 6 bases and the J segment 4 bases; nucleotides outside the gene matches: 3. There are 13 residues in the CDR3.

This clone was counted a single time. J is TRBJ2-7 and V is TRBV6-6; 8 bases line up with TRBD2. V lost 5 bases, J lost 3 bases, and 3 bases stayed unmatched. The germline V gene has CDR1 MNHNY and CDR2 SVGAGI (reference sequence). The CDR3 is 13 residues long. The CDR3 DNA reads as TGTGCCAGCAGTCCTAGCGGGTACTACGAGCAGTACTTC. Its protein product is CASSPSGYYEQYF.

The rearrangement links TRBV30 to TRBJ1-5; TRBD1 might be the D (6 bases). From germline, CDR1 is GTSNPN and CDR2 SVGIG (reference sequence). This CDR3 comprises 15 residues. The germline V and J ends were trimmed by 0 bases and 7 bases, with 16 bases remaining between them. CDR3: CAWSVRGGGRQPQHF. In nucleotides, the CDR3 is TGTGCCTGGAGTGTACGGGGGGGCGGCCGGCAGCCCCAGCATTTT.